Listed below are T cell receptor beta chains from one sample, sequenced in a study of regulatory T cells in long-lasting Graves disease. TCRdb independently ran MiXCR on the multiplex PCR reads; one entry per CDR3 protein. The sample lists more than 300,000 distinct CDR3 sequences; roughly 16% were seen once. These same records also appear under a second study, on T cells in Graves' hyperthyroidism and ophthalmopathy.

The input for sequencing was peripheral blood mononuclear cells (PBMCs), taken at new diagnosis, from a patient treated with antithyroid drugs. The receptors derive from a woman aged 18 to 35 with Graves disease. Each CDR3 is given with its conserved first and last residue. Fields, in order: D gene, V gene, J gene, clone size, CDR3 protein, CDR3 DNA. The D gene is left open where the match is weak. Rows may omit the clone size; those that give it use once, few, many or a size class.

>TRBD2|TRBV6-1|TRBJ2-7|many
CASRERGLQQYF
TGTGCCAGCAGAGAGCGGGGCCTACAGCAGTACTTC
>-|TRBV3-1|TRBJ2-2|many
CASSVRAIANTGELFF
TGTGCCAGCAGCGTCCGGGCGATCGCGAACACCGGGGAGCTGTTTTTT
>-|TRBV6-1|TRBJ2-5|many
CASGFTGETQYF
TGTGCCAGCGGATTTACAGGGGAGACCCAGTACTTC
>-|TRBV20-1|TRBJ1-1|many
CSARDRGRSPDTEAFF
TGCAGTGCTAGAGATCGAGGCCGCTCCCCGGACACTGAAGCTTTCTTT
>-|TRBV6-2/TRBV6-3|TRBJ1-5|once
CASSYRQDYNQPQHF
TGTGCCAGCAGTTACAGGCAGGACTACAATCAGCCCCAGCATTTT
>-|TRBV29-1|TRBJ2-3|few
CSVETVTQYF
TGCAGCGTTGAAACTGTTACGCAGTATTTT
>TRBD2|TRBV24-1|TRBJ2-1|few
CATSDPGLAFDEQFF
TGTGCCACCAGTGATCCGGGACTAGCTTTCGATGAGCAGTTCTTC
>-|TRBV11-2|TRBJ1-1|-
CASSSRLAGGRTEAFF
TGTGCCAGCAGCTCCCGACTAGCGGGGGGGCGGACTGAAGCTTTCTTT
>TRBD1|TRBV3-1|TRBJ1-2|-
CASSPGQTIGDGYTF
TGTGCCAGCAGCCCGGGACAGACAATAGGGGATGGCTACACCTTC
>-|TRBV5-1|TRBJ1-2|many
CASSHIGGCPYGYTF
TGCGCCAGCAGCCACATCGGGGGGTGCCCCTATGGCTACACCTTC
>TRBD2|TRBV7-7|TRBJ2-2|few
CASSLAGVDGELFF
TGTGCTAGCAGCTTAGCGGGAGTTGACGGGGAGCTGTTTTTT
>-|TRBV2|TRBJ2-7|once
CASRTAYNGQYF
TGTGCCAGCCGGACGGCCTACAATGGGCAGTACTTC
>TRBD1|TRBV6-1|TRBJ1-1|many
CASRGRQGESRGTEAFF
TGTGCCAGCAGGGGACGACAGGGGGAGAGTAGGGGCACTGAAGCTTTCTTT
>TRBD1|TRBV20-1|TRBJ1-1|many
CSAGYRGATSYAFF
TGCAGTGCTGGATACAGGGGCGCTACGTCCTACGCTTTCTTT
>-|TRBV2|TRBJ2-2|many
CASRLARNTGELFF
TGTGCCAGCAGGCTAGCTAGGAACACCGGGGAGCTGTTTTTT
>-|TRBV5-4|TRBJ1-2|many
CASSQTTDSGYTF
TGTGCCAGCAGCCAAACCACGGACAGTGGCTACACCTTC
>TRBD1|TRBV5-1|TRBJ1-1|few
CASSLRVTGGIITEAFF
TGCGCCAGCAGCTTGAGAGTGACAGGGGGCATTATCACTGAAGCTTTCTTT
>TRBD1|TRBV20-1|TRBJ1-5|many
CSAGRQGNQPQHF
TGCAGTGCGGGTAGACAGGGGAATCAGCCCCAGCATTTT
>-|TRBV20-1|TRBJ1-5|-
CSARQGTGNQPQHF
TGCAGTGCTAGACAGGGTACGGGCAATCAGCCCCAGCATTTT
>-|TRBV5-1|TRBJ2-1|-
CASSLRLAGTLSSYDEQFF
TGTGCCAGCAGCTTGAGGTTGGCAGGGACCTTGAGCTCCTACGATGAGCAGTTCTTC
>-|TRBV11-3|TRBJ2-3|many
CASSLDRATDTQYF
TGTGCCAGCAGCTTAGATCGGGCCACAGATACGCAGTATTTT
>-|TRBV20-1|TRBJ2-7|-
CSAPGRNEQYF
TGCAGTGCCCCCGGACGCAACGAGCAGTACTTC
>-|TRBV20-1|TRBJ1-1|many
CSARDGRRNTEAFF
TGCAGTGCTAGAGATGGAAGGCGGAACACTGAAGCTTTCTTT
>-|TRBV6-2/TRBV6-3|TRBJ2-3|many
CASSYSRPYTDTQYF
TGTGCCAGCAGTTACTCGCGGCCCTACACAGATACGCAGTATTTT
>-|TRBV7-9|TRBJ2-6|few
CASSTGRSGANVLTF
TGTGCCAGCAGCACTGGCAGGTCTGGGGCCAACGTCCTGACTTTC
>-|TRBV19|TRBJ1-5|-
CASSPDAGHQPQHF
TGTGCCAGTAGTCCCGACGCGGGCCATCAGCCCCAGCATTTT